A single sample is the source of the 26 T cell receptor beta chains below, sequenced in a study of PD-1 blockade in classical Hodgkin lymphoma. Measured with immunoSEQ multiplex PCR; TCRdb has only the in-frame clones, and not every one. The table has about 36,000 clones, approximately 70% seen once; the top ten hold roughly an eighth. Brentuximab vedotin exposure varied, and every patient relapsed after autologous stem cell transplantation. The material sequenced was peripheral blood mononuclear cells (PBMCs), taken before the second cycle of nivolumab. The receptors derive from a human donor with classical Hodgkin lymphoma.

In this sample, this clone turned up a few times. CDR3: CASSRGQGASEQYF. The CDR3 DNA is TGTGCCAGCTCACGCGGACAGGGGGCCTCCGAGCAGTACTTC. V is TRBV18 and J is TRBJ2-7; 11 bases are a match to TRBD1. The V and J ends lost 4 bases and 6 bases, in that order; junction bases with no gene match: 5. The CDR3 runs to 14 residues. The germline V gene encodes CDR1 KGHSH and CDR2 LQKENI.

This clone was seen a single time. This chain links TRBV30 with TRBJ1-3; possibly TRBD1 for D (6 bases). V lost 3 bases, J lost 8 bases, and 14 bases lay in between. The CDR3 loop spans 13 amino acids. Germline V gene sequence: CDR1 GTSNPN, CDR2 SVGIG (reference sequence). CDR3 sequence (DNA): TGTGCCTGGAGGGGGGACAATACGGACACCATATATTTT. Translation gives CAWRGDNTDTIYF. Filled out from reference TRBV30 and TRBJ1-3, the complete variable domain reads SQTIHQWPATLVQPVGSPLSLECTVEGTSNPNLYWYRQAAGRGLQLLFYSVGIGQISSEVPQNLSASRPQDRQFILSSKKLLLSDSGFYLCAWRGDNTDTIYFGEGSWLTVV.

This clone was seen more than once but under ten times. The chain couples TRBV5-8 to TRBJ1-5; D is unresolved. Germline lookup yields CDR1 SGHTS and CDR2 YDEGEE. CDR3 size: 13 residues. Trimming pared 4 bases from V and 4 bases from J, leaving 9 bases between. The CDR3: CASSKDGNQPQHF. DNA of the CDR3: TGTGCCAGCAGCAAGGACGGGAATCAGCCCCAGCATTTT.

This chain connects TRBV4-3 to TRBJ2-1; 9 nucleotides line up with TRBD2. This CDR3 comprises 16 residues. Germline CDR1 and CDR2: LGHNA and YSLEER. With V trimmed by 0 bases and J by 10 bases, 10 bases remained unmatched. The CDR3 DNA is TGCGCCAGCAGCCAAGATGGTAGCGGGAGTAAAGGGGAGCAGTTCTTC. The encoded protein is CASSQDGSGSKGEQFF.

This rearrangement joins TRBV7-8 to TRBJ2-3, with TRBD1 as a possible D gene (6 bases). Germline V gives CDR1 SGHVS, CDR2 FQNEAQ. The CDR3 covers 15 residues. V lost 0 bases, J lost 2 bases, and 9 bases lay in between. The CDR3 loop is CASSLAQGLTDTQYF. CDR3 bases: TGTGCCAGCAGCTTAGCCCAGGGGCTCACAGATACGCAGTATTTT. Filled out from reference TRBV7-8 and TRBJ2-3, the complete variable domain reads GAGVSQSPRYKVAKRGQDVALRCDPISGHVSLFWYQQALGQGPEFLTYFQNEAQLDKSGLPSDRFFAERPEGSVSTLKIQRTQQEDSAVYLCASSLAQGLTDTQYFGPGTRLTVL.

The V and J genes are TRBV28 and TRBJ1-4; D is uncertain. Germline-derived CDR1 and CDR2 are MDHEN and SYDVKM. This CDR3 is 16 amino acids long. Trimming cost V 4 bases and J 0 bases, with 12 bases left between them. Here the CDR3 DNA reads TGTGCCAGCAGTTACACCGGGATTGCAACTAATGAAAAACTGTTTTTT. Translation gives CASSYTGIATNEKLFF.

V and J are TRBV7-9 and TRBJ1-2; 9 bases are a match to TRBD1. Looked up from germline, CDR1 is SEHNR and CDR2 is FQNEAQ (reference sequence). The V segment lost 4 bases and the J segment 3 bases; nucleotides outside the gene matches: 9. The CDR3 has 16 amino acids. The CDR3 loop is CASSSTPQGAYYGYTF. The CDR3 DNA reads as TGTGCCAGCAGCTCCACCCCACAGGGGGCGTACTATGGCTACACCTTC.

Concerning this clone itself: Distinct nucleotide sequences in the sample also encode this CDR3. This sequence joins TRBV2 and TRBJ1-1, with 8 bases fitting TRBD1. CDR3 size: 13 residues. The ends lost 5 bases at V and 5 bases at J; junction bases unmatched: 4. Germline-derived CDR1 and CDR2 are SNHLY and FYNNEI. The CDR3: CASSLQGGTEAFF. CDR3 bases: TGTGCCAGCAGTTTACAGGGGGGGACTGAAGCTTTCTTT.

This sequence joins TRBV4-1 and TRBJ2-2; D is possibly TRBD2 (5 bases). The CDR3 is 18 amino acids. CDR1 is MGHRA and CDR2 is YSYEKL in the germline V gene. The V and J ends lost 1 base and 1 base respectively, with 16 bases between them. The CDR3 spells CASSQVPLAGLNTGELFF. CDR3 DNA sequence: TGCGCCAGCAGCCAAGTCCCCCTGGCGGGCCTGAACACCGGGGAGCTGTTTTTT.

The table lists this clone with a few counts. It is unclear where the CDR3 begins or ends on the DNA, so no DNA is shown, and the CDR3 is as TCRdb lists it. The chain combines TRBV6-5 with TRBJ1-4. The CDR3 sequence runs 14 residues, both termini included. Looked up from germline, CDR1 is MNHEY and CDR2 is SVGAGI. The CDR3 region is CASSTSGGREKLFF.

The chain links TRBV18 to TRBJ2-7; 7 bases are a match to TRBD1. The germline V gene encodes CDR1 KGHSH and CDR2 LQKENI. The J segment lost 1 base and the V segment lost 1 base, leaving 4 bases of the junction unmatched. The CDR3 loop spans 15 amino acids. In DNA, the CDR3 is TGTGCCAGCTCACCACTACGGACAGGTTCCTACGAGCAGTACTTC. Translated, it gives CASSPLRTGSYEQYF.

CDR3 nucleotide sequence: TGTGCCATCAGCCGGATGACTAGCGGGGCAGATACGCAGTATTTT. It specifies CAISRMTSGADTQYF. The rearrangement joins TRBV10-3 to TRBJ2-3; 11 bases line up with TRBD2. This CDR3 comprises 15 residues. With V trimmed by 6 bases and J by 4 bases, 6 bases remained unmatched. Germline CDR1 and CDR2: ENHRY and SYGVKD.

This clone is termed medium-sized (0.01 to 0.1%). The chain links TRBV18 to TRBJ2-1; 14 bases align to TRBD2. The CDR3 has 16 amino acids. J lost 8 bases, V lost 1 base, and 4 bases had no gene match. Germline assignment: CDR1 KGHSH and CDR2 LQKENI. As DNA, the CDR3 is TGTGCCAGCTCACCACGGGGACTAGCGGGAGCCGATGAGCAGTTCTTC. It translates to CASSPRGLAGADEQFF.

This clone was seen once. V usage is TRBV29-1 and J usage is TRBJ2-7, with D tentatively TRBD1 (6 bases). The V gene's germline CDR1 is SQVTM and CDR2 ANQGSEA. CDR3 length equals 13 residues. The germline V and J ends were trimmed by 4 bases and 3 bases, with 13 bases remaining between them. The CDR3 bases are TGCAGCGTTGGGGACACAGAACTCTACGAGCAGTACTTC. This translates into CSVGDTELYEQYF.

The chain combines TRBV6-1 with TRBJ2-2; 13 bases fit TRBD2. From germline, CDR1 is MNHNS and CDR2 SASEGT. Trimming removed 5 bases from V and 7 bases from J; junction bases left unmatched: 4. This CDR3 contains 15 residues. Here the CDR3 reads CASSRLAGGGGELFF. The CDR3 DNA follows: TGTGCCAGCAGTAGACTAGCGGGAGGCGGCGGGGAGCTGTTTTTT.

Only one count was recorded for this clone. V gene TRBV9 combines with J gene TRBJ1-2, with no clear D. CDR3 size: 12 residues. CDR1 SGDLS and CDR2 YYNGEE come from the germline V gene. The ends were cut back, 4 bases at V and 7 bases at J, with 11 bases in the middle. The CDR3 reads CASSPGLRGYTF. The CDR3 coding sequence is TGTGCCAGCAGCCCCGGGTTGCGTGGCTACACCTTC.

The chain combines TRBV2 with TRBJ2-6; maybe TRBD2 (5 bases). CDR3 length: 18 amino acids. Germline CDR1 and CDR2: SNHLY and FYNNEI. Trimming pared 4 bases from V and 2 bases from J, leaving 18 bases between. In DNA form, the CDR3 reads TGTGCCAGCAGTGGATTAGGCGGGTTCTTGGCTGGGGCCAACGTCCTGACTTTC. This encodes CASSGLGGFLAGANVLTF.

This clone showed up many times. The V call is TRBV25-1, the J call TRBJ2-1; weak D call: TRBD1 (5 bases). The CDR3 is made up of 11 amino acids. Germline lookup yields CDR1 MGHDK and CDR2 SYGVNS. V was cut by 6 bases and J by 7 bases, with 7 bases left in between. The CDR3 nucleotides read TGTGCCAGCAGCCAGGGAAATGAGCAGTTCTTC. Translating it yields CASSQGNEQFF.

This clone was counted a single time. The J gene is TRBJ2-2, the V gene TRBV5-6, with TRBD2 matching 10 bases. CDR3 length equals 16 residues. Germline V gene lookup returns CDR1 SGHDT and CDR2 YYEEEE. V lost 2 bases to trimming and J lost 2 bases; unmatched junction nucleotides: 3. The CDR3 sequence is CASSLAGGLNTGELFF. Here the CDR3 DNA reads TGTGCCAGCAGCTTAGCGGGGGGGCTAAACACCGGGGAGCTGTTTTTT.

This clone occurred a few times. The chain employs TRBV7-9 and TRBJ2-3; 7 bases match TRBD2. Germline CDR1 SEHNR, CDR2 FQNEAQ (reference sequence). The CDR3 has 15 amino acids. Trimming took 3 bases from V and 6 from J; bases not matched to a gene: 9. CDR3 coding DNA: TGTGCCAGCAGCTTTTCCAGGGCAGCGGGGGATACGCAGTATTTT. This sequence encodes CASSFSRAAGDTQYF. The whole variable domain, filled in from reference TRBV7-9 and TRBJ2-3, reads DTGVSQNPRHKITKRGQNVTFRCDPISEHNRLYWYRQTLGQGPEFLTYFQNEAQLEKSRLLSDRFSAERPKGSFSTLEIQRTEQGDSAMYLCASSFSRAAGDTQYFGPGTRLTVL.

This clone has just a few counts. This chain joins TRBV28 and TRBJ1-5, with D tentatively TRBD1 (6 bases). This CDR3 has 12 residues. Germline CDR1 is MDHEN and CDR2 is SYDVKM. Trimming pared 7 bases from V and 7 bases from J, leaving 11 bases between. The CDR3 loop reads CASKRTAQPQHF. Written as DNA, the CDR3 is TGTGCCAGCAAAAGGACAGCCCAGCCCCAGCATTTT. The whole variable domain, remainder taken from reference TRBV28 and TRBJ1-5, is DVKVTQSSRYLVKRTGEKVFLECVQDMDHENMFWYRQDPGLGLRLIYFSYDVKMKEKGDIPEGYSVSREKKERFSLILESASTNQTSMYLCASKRTAQPQHFGDGTRLSIL.

The V call is TRBV6-5, the J call TRBJ2-7; D uncertain. CDR1 is MNHEY and CDR2 is SVGAGI in the germline V gene. Trimming left V 0 bases short and J 6 bases short, with 12 bases between. The CDR3 runs 14 residues. The chain's CDR3 is CASSYSGGRGEQYF. The CDR3 DNA follows: TGTGCCAGCAGTTACTCAGGTGGACGAGGCGAGCAGTACTTC.

V and J are TRBV11-3 and TRBJ2-3; 8 nucleotides agree with TRBD2. The trim removed 1 base at V and 4 bases at J, leaving 7 bases unmatched. CDR3 size: 16 residues. CDR1 is SGHNT and CDR2 is YENEEA in the germline V gene. CDR3 protein: CASSLGGGRTPDTQYF. The CDR3, as DNA: TGTGCCAGCAGCTTAGGAGGCGGGAGGACCCCAGATACGCAGTATTTT.

The chain combines TRBV7-2 with TRBJ2-7; 9 bases are a match to TRBD2. V lost 3 bases and J lost 3; bases outside the gene matches: 6. The CDR3 covers 15 residues. Germline CDR1 and CDR2: SGHTA and FQGNSA. The CDR3 DNA reads as TGTGCCAGCAGCTTCTCTAAGCGGGGGGTCTACGAGCAGTACTTC. Translated, it gives CASSFSKRGVYEQYF.

This chain links TRBV10-3 with TRBJ1-1; TRBD1 matches at 10 bases. V was pared by 6 bases and J by 6 bases, with 1 base of the junction left unmatched. In germline, CDR1 is ENHRY, CDR2 SYGVKD. CDR3 length equals 12 residues. For the CDR3, the DNA is TGTGCCATCAGGGACAGGGGGGCTGAAGCTTTCTTT. Translated: CAIRDRGAEAFF.

V usage is TRBV10-3 and J usage is TRBJ1-5; TRBD1 aligns across 10 bases. Germline values: CDR1 ENHRY, CDR2 SYGVKD. The ends lost 6 bases at V and 2 bases at J; junction bases unmatched: 4. This CDR3 comprises 15 residues. CDR3 sequence: CAISKGTGGNQPQHF. CDR3 nucleotide sequence: TGTGCCATCAGCAAAGGGACAGGGGGCAATCAGCCCCAGCATTTT.